This TCR beta chain was recovered during a study of T cell responses to AZD1222 COVID-19 vaccine. Assay used: immunoSEQ multiplex PCR; TCRdb lists only in-frame clones, some missing. The data hold 120,000 or so clones, with approximately 92% observed a single time. J lost 0 bases, V lost 4 bases, and 2 bases had no gene match. CDR1 is SGHRS and CDR2 is YFSETQ in the germline V gene. The CDR3 runs 15 residues. The material was peripheral blood, obtained on day 0 of AZD1222 vaccination. This sequence originates from an adult in good health. The chain carries TRBV5-1 and TRBJ2-2, with 8 bases fitting TRBD1. CDR3 nucleotide sequence: TGCGCCAGCAGCCGGGACAGGTCGAACACCGGGGAGCTGTTTTTT. Its translation is CASSRDRSNTGELFF.